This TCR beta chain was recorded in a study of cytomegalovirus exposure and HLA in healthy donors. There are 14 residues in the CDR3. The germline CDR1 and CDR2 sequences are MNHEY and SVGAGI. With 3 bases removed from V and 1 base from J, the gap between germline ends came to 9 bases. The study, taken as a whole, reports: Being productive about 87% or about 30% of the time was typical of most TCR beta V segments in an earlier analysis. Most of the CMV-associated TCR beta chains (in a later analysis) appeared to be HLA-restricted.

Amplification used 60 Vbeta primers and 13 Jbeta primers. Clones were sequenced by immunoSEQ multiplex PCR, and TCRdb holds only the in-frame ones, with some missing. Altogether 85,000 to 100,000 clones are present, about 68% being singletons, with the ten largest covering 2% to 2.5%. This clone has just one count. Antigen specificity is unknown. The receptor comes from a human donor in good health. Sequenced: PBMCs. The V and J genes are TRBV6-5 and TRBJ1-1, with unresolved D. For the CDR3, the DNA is TGTGCCAGCAGTTATCGCCCGGGGAACACTGAAGCTTTCTTT. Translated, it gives CASSYRPGNTEAFF.